Listed below are T cell receptor beta chains from one sample, sequenced in a study of cytomegalovirus exposure and HLA in healthy donors. Method: immunoSEQ multiplex PCR; TCRdb's copy keeps in-frame clones and lacks some. The sample table includes around 39,000 clones. The sample taken for sequencing was PBMCs. Receptors originate from a male donor in good health and CMV-seronegative. The CDR3 runs from the conserved cysteine through the conserved F or W. The order of the fields is J gene, D gene, V gene, CDR3 protein, CDR3 DNA. D genes are given only for firm matches.

TRBJ1-2 | . | TRBV21-1 | CASSKPGGSNYGYTF | TGTGCCAGCAGCAAACCTGGAGGGAGTAACTATGGCTACACCTTC
TRBJ2-2 | TRBD2 | TRBV5-1 | CASRVSGGDTGELFF | TGCGCCAGCAGAGTGAGCGGGGGGGACACCGGGGAGCTGTTTTTT
TRBJ1-5 | . | TRBV11-2 | CASSLRAGSNQPQHF | TGTGCCAGCAGCTTAAGAGCGGGAAGCAATCAGCCCCAGCATTTT
TRBJ1-1 | TRBD1 | TRBV7-9 | CASSRTGGEAFF | TGTGCCAGCAGCCGGACAGGGGGCGAAGCTTTCTTT
TRBJ2-1 | . | TRBV28 | CASSFLFGSSYNEQFF | TGTGCCAGCAGTTTTTTGTTTGGGAGCTCCTACAATGAGCAGTTCTTC
TRBJ2-2 | . | TRBV14 | CASSQEARGGRSTGELFF | TGTGCCAGCAGCCAAGAGGCGAGGGGGGGCCGATCCACCGGGGAGCTGTTTTTT
TRBJ2-1 | . | TRBV27 | CASRPPGIAYNEQFF | TGTGCCAGCAGGCCCCCCGGGATCGCCTACAATGAGCAGTTCTTC
TRBJ1-1 | . | TRBV13 | CASSPDSGTEAFF | TGTGCCAGCAGCCCCGATAGCGGTACTGAAGCTTTCTTT
TRBJ2-7 | TRBD1 | TRBV29-1 | CSAATGTGGRYEQYF | TGCAGCGCCGCTACCGGGACAGGGGGCAGATACGAGCAGTACTTC
TRBJ2-7 | . | TRBV28 | CASSSRDEQYF | TGTGCCAGCAGTTCGAGGGACGAGCAGTACTTC
TRBJ1-5 | TRBD1 | TRBV5-4 | CASRLQPTDRAFGNQPQHF | TGTGCCAGCAGACTACAACCAACAGACAGGGCCTTCGGCAATCAGCCCCAGCATTTT
TRBJ2-7 | . | TRBV6-5 | CASRPRQAGSYEQYF | TGTGCCAGCAGACCCCGACAGGCCGGCTCCTACGAGCAGTACTTC
TRBJ2-2 | . | TRBV11-1 | CASSLRGGMGTGELFF | TGTGCCAGCAGCTTAAGGGGGGGCATGGGCACCGGGGAGCTGTTTTTT
TRBJ2-5 | . | TRBV2 | CASRTGEWAGETQYF | TGTGCCAGCAGGACGGGGGAATGGGCGGGAGAGACCCAGTACTTC
TRBJ2-7 | TRBD1 | TRBV10-2 | CASRRTGVEQYF | TGCGCCAGCAGGAGGACAGGGGTCGAGCAGTACTTC
TRBJ2-7 | TRBD1 | TRBV29-1 | CSVGAGGVYEQYF | TGCAGCGTTGGGGCAGGGGGCGTCTACGAGCAGTACTTC
TRBJ1-4 | TRBD1 | TRBV28 | CASTAGWGTEGEKLFF | TGTGCCAGCACCGCAGGGTGGGGGACAGAGGGTGAAAAACTGTTTTTT
TRBJ2-1 | . | TRBV5-4 | CASSLYTGSLTEQFF | TGTGCCAGCAGCTTGTACACAGGGTCGCTGACGGAGCAGTTCTTC
TRBJ2-3 | TRBD2 | TRBV6-4 | CASSDSTSGGADTQYF | TGTGCCAGCAGTGACTCGACTAGCGGGGGGGCAGATACGCAGTATTTT
TRBJ1-2 | . | TRBV7-9 | CASSPSNPGNNGYTF | TGTGCCAGCAGCCCAAGTAACCCAGGAAATAATGGCTACACCTTC
TRBJ2-2 | . | TRBV2 | CASGGTATNTGELFF | TGTGCCAGCGGGGGGACAGCGACGAACACCGGGGAGCTGTTTTTT
TRBJ1-1 | . | TRBV7-9 | CASSLVQGGNTEAFF | TGTGCCAGCAGCTTAGTCCAGGGAGGGAACACTGAAGCTTTCTTT
TRBJ2-7 | . | TRBV18 | CASSPPSRGEYEQYF | TGTGCCAGCTCACCACCGAGCAGGGGTGAGTACGAGCAGTACTTC
TRBJ2-3 | TRBD2 | TRBV10-3 | CTISESTSGIGYTQYF | TGTACCATCAGTGAGTCGACTAGCGGGATAGGATATACGCAGTATTTT
TRBJ1-2 | . | TRBV7-9 | CASSLSGNIPDGYTF | TGTGCCAGCAGCTTGTCAGGGAATATCCCCGATGGCTACACCTTC
TRBJ2-7 | . | TRBV20-1 | CSLRGTHEQYF | TGCAGCCTTAGGGGAACCCACGAGCAGTACTTC
TRBJ2-3 | . | TRBV18 | CASSSSTDTQYF | TGTGCCAGCTCATCTAGCACAGATACGCAGTATTTT
TRBJ1-6 | TRBD1 | TRBV2 | CASRGQLNSPLHF | TGTGCCAGCAGGGGACAGCTTAATTCACCCCTCCACTTT